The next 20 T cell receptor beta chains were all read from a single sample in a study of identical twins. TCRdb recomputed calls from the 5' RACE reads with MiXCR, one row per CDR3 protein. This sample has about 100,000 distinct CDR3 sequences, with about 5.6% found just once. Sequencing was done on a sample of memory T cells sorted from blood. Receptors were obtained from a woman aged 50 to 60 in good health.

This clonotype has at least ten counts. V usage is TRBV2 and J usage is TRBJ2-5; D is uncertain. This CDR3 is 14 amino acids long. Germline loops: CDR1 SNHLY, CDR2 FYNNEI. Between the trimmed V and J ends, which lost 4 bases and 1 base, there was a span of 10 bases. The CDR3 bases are TGTGCCAGCAGTGGACTTTCTACCCAAGAGACCCAGTACTTC. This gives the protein CASSGLSTQETQYF.

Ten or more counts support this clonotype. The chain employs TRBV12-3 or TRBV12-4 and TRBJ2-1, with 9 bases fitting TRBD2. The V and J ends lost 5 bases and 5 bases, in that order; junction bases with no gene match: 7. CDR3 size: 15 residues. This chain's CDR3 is CASSPAGGGDNEQFF. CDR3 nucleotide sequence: TGTGCCAGCAGTCCTGCGGGAGGGGGTGACAATGAGCAGTTCTTC.

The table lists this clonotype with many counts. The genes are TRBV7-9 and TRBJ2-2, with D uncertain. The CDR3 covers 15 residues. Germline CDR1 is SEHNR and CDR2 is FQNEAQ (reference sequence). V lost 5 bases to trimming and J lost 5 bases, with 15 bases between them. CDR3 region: CASSPGVQRTGELFF. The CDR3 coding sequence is TGTGCCAGCAGCCCCGGAGTCCAGAGGACCGGGGAGCTGTTTTTT. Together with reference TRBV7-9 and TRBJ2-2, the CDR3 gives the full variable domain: DTGVSQNPRHKITKRGQNVTFRCDPISEHNRLYWYRQTLGQGPEFLTYFQNEAQLEKSRLLSDRFSAERPKGSFSTLEIQRTEQGDSAMYLCASSPGVQRTGELFFGEGSRLTVL.

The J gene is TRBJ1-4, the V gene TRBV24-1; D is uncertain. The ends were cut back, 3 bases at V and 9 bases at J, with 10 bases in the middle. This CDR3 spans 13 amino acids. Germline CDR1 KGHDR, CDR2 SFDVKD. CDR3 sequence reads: CATSDPGGQKLFF. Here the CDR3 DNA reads TGTGCCACCAGTGATCCCGGCGGGCAAAAACTGTTTTTT.

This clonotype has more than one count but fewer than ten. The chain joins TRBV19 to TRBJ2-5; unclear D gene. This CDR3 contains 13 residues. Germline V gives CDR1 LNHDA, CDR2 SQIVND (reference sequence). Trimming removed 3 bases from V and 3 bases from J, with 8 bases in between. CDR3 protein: CASSMARKETQYF. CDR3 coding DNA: TGTGCCAGTAGTATGGCCAGGAAAGAGACCCAGTACTTC.

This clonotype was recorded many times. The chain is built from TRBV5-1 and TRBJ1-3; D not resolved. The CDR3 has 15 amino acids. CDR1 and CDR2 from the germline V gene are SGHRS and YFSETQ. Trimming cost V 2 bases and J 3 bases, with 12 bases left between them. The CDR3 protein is CASSFGREYGNTIYF. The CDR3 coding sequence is TGCGCCAGCAGCTTTGGGAGGGAGTATGGAAACACCATATATTTT.

In DNA form, the CDR3 reads TGTGCCAGCAGTGAAAGTCCTAGCTCCTACAATGAGCAGTTCTTC. Protein product: CASSESPSSYNEQFF. The genes are TRBV2 and TRBJ2-1; no clear D gene. The CDR3 is 15 amino acids. The ends were cut back, 2 bases at V and 0 bases at J, with 8 bases in the middle. CDR1 is SNHLY, CDR2 FYNNEI, per germline.

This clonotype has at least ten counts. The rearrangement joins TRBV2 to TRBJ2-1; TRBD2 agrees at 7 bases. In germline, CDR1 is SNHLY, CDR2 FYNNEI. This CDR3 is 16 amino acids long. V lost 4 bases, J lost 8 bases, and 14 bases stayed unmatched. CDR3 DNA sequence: TGTGCCAGCAGTGGGCGGGGAGGGTCTCTGATAGATGAGCAGTTCTTC. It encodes CASSGRGGSLIDEQFF.

CDR3 loop: CASSIDREANYGYTF. DNA for the CDR3: TGTGCCAGCAGCATAGACCGGGAAGCTAACTATGGCTACACCTTC. The chain employs TRBV5-6 and TRBJ1-2, with D unresolved. Between the trimmed V and J ends, which lost 4 bases and 0 bases, there was a span of 13 bases. The CDR3 spans 15 residues. Germline CDR1 is SGHDT and CDR2 is YYEEEE. Filled out from reference TRBV5-6 and TRBJ1-2, the complete variable domain reads DAGVTQSPTHLIKTRGQQVTLRCSPKSGHDTVSWYQQALGQGPQFIFQYYEEEERQRGNFPDRFSGHQFPNYSSELNVNALLLGDSALYLCASSIDREANYGYTFGSGTRLTVV.

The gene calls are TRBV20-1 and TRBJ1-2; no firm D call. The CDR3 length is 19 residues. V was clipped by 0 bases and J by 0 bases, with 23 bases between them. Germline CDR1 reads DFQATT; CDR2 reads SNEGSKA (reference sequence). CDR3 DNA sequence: TGCAGTGCTAGAGATAAAGCCCATCCAGTAGGGCGGGCTAACTATGGCTACACCTTC. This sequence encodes CSARDKAHPVGRANYGYTF.

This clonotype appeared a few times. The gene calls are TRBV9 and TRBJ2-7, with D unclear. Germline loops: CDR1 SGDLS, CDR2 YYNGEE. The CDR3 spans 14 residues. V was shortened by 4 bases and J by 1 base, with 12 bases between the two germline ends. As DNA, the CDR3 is TGTGCCAGCAGCCAATCCATTTATTCCTACGAGCAGTACTTC. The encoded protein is CASSQSIYSYEQYF. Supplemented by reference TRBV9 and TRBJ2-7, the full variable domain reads DSGVTQTPKHLITATGQRVTLRCSPRSGDLSVYWYQQSLDQGLQFLIQYYNGEERAKGNILERFSAQQFPDLHSELNLSSLELGDSALYFCASSQSIYSYEQYFGPGTRLTVT.

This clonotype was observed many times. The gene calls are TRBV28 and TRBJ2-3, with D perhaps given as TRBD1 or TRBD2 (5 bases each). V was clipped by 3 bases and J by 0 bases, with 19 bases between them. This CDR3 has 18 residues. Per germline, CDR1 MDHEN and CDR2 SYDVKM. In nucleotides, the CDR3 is TGTGCCAGCAGTTTCCCTCCGGGACGGAGAACTAGCACAGATACGCAGTATTTT. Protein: CASSFPPGRRTSTDTQYF. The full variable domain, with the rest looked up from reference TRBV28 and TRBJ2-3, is DVKVTQSSRYLVKRTGEKVFLECVQDMDHENMFWYRQDPGLGLRLIYFSYDVKMKEKGDIPEGYSVSREKKERFSLILESASTNQTSMYLCASSFPPGRRTSTDTQYFGPGTRLTVL.

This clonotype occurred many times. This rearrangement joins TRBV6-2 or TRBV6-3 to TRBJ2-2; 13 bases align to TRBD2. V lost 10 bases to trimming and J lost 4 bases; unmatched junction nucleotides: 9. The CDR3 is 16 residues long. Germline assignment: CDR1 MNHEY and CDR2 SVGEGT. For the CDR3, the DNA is TGTGCCACCTCACTAGCGGGAGGGCCTGGCACCGGGGAGCTGTTTTTT. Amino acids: CATSLAGGPGTGELFF.

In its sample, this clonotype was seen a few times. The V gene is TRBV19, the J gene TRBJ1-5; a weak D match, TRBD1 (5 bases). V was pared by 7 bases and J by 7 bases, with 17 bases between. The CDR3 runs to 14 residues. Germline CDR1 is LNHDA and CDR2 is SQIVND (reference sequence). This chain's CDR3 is CASTRLGGLQPQHF. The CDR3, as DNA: TGTGCCAGTACCCGACTGGGGGGGTTACAGCCCCAGCATTTT.

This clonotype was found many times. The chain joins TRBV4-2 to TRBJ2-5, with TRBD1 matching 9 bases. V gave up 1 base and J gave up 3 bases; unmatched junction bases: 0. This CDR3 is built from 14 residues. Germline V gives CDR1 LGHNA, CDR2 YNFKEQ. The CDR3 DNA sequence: TGTGCCAGCAGCCAAGGGACAGGGGAAGAGACCCAGTACTTC. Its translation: CASSQGTGEETQYF.

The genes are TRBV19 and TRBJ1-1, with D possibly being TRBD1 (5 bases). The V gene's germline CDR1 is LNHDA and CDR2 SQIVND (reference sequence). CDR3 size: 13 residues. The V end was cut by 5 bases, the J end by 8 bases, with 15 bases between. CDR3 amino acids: CASSGDLGLEAFF. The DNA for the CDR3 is TGTGCCAGTAGTGGGGACCTCGGGCTCGAAGCTTTCTTT. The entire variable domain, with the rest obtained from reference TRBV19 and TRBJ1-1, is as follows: DGGITQSPKYLFRKEGQNVTLSCEQNLNHDAMYWYRQDPGQGLRLIYYSQIVNDFQKGDIAEGYSVSREKKESFPLTVTSAQKNPTAFYLCASSGDLGLEAFFGQGTRLTVV.

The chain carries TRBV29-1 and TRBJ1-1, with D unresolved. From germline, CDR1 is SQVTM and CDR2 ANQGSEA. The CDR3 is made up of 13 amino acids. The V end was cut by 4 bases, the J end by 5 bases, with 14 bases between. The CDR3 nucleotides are TGCAGCGTTGTTCAGGCGGCGGGAACTGAAGCTTTCTTT. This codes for CSVVQAAGTEAFF. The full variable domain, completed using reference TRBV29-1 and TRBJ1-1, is SAVISQKPSRDICQRGTSLTIQCQVDSQVTMMFWYRQQPGQSLTLIATANQGSEATYESGFVIDKFPISRPNLTFSTLTVSNMSPEDSSIYLCSVVQAAGTEAFFGQGTRLTVV.

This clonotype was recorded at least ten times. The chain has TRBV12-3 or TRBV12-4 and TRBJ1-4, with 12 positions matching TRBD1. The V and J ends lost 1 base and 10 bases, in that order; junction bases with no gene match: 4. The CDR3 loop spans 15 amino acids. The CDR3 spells CASSLGGDRGRKLFF. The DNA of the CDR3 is TGTGCCAGCAGTTTAGGTGGGGACAGGGGGCGAAAACTGTTTTTT.

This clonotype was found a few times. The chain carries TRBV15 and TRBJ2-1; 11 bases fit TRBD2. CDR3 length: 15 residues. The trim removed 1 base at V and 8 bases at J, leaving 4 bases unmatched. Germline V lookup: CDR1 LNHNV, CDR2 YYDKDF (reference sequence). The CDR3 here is CATSRAKLAGDEQFF. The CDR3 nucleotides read TGTGCCACCAGCAGAGCGAAACTAGCGGGAGATGAGCAGTTCTTC. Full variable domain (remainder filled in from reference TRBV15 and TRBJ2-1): DAMVIQNPRYQVTQFGKPVTLSCSQTLNHNVMYWYQQKSSQAPKLLFHYYDKDFNNEADTPDNFQSRRPNTSFCFLDIRSPGLGDTAMYLCATSRAKLAGDEQFFGPGTRLTVL.

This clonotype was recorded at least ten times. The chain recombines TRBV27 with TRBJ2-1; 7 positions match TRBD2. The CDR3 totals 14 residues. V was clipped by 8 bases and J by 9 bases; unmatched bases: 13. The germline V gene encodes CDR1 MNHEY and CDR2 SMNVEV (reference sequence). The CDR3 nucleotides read TGTGCCAGCGGAATATACGGGGGGAGGGGTGAGCAGTTCTTC. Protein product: CASGIYGGRGEQFF.